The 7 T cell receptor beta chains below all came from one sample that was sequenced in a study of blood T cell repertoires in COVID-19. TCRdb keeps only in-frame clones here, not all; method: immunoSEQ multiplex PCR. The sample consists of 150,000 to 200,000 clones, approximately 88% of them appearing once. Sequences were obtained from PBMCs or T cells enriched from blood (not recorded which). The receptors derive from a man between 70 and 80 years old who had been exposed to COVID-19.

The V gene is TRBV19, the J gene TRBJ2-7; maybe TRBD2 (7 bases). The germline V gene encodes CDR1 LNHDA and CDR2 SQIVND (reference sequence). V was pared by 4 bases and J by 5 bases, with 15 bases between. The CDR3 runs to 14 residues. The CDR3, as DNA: TGTGCCAGTAGTAAAAGGCGGGGGCGCGACGAGCAGTACTTC. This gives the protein CASSKRRGRDEQYF.

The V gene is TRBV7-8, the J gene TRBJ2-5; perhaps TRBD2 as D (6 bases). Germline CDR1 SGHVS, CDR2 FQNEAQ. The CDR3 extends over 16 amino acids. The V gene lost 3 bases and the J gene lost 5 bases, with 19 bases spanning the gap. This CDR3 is CASSFRGRRGGETQYF. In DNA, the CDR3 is TGTGCCAGCAGCTTTAGAGGGCGGAGGGGCGGGGAGACCCAGTACTTC.

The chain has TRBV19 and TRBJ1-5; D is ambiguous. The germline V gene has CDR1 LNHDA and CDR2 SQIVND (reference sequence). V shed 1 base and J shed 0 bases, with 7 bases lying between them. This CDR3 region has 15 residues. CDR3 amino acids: CASSIAGFSNQPQHF. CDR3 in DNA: TGTGCCAGTAGTATAGCAGGCTTTAGCAATCAGCCCCAGCATTTT.

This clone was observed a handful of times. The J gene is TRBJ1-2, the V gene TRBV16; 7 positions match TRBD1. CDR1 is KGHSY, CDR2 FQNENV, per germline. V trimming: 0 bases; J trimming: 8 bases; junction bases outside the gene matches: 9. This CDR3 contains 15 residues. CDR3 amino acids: CASSQSAGGKGGYTF. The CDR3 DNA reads TGTGCCAGCAGCCAATCGGCAGGGGGGAAAGGAGGCTACACCTTC.

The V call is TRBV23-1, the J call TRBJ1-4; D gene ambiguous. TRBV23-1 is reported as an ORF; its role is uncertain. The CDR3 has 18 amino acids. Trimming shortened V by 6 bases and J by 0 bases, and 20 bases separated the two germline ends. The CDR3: CASRRRPSPNATNEKLFF. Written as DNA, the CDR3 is TGCGCCAGCAGGCGTCGTCCCTCCCCGAATGCAACTAATGAAAAACTGTTTTTT.

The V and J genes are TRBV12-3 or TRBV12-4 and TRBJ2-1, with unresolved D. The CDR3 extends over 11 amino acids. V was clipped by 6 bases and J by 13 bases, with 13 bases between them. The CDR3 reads CASSLDVVQFF. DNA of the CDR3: TGTGCCAGCAGCCTAGACGTGGTACAGTTCTTC.

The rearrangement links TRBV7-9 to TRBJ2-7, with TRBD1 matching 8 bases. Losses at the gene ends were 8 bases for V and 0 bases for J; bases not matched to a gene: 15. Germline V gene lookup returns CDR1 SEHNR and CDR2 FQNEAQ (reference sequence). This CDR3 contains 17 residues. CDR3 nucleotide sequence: TGTGCCAGCTCCGCCCTCTGGGGACAGGCTGTCTCCTACGAGCAGTACTTC. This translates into CASSALWGQAVSYEQYF.